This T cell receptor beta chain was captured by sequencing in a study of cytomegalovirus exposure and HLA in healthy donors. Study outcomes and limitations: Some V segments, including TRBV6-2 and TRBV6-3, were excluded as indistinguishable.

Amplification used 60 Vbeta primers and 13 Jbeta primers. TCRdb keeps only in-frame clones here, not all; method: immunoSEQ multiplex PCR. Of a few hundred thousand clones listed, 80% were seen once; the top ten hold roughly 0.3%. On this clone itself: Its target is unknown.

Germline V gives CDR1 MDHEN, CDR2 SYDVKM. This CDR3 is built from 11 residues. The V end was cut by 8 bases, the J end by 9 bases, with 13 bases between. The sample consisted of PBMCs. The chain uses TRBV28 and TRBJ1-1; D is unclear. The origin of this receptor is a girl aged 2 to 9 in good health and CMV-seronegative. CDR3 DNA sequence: TGTGCCAGCCTCGCAAGAGCTCAAGCTTTCTTT. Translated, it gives CASLARAQAFF.